This passage covers 14 T cell receptor beta chains from one sample sequenced in a study of radiotherapy plus CTLA-4 blockade in lung cancer. Sequenced by immunoSEQ multiplex PCR; TCRdb stores in-frame clones only, minus some. The table has approximately 37,000 clones, roughly 75% seen once. Sequenced material: peripheral blood, taken from a patient treated with radiotherapy plus ipilimumab. Receptor source: a human donor with non-small cell lung cancer who had stable disease on radiotherapy plus ipilimumab.

The chain is built from TRBV18 and TRBJ1-2; D remains unclear. V lost 6 bases to trimming and J lost 8 bases, with 19 bases between them. This CDR3 has 14 amino acids. Germline V gene data show CDR1 as KGHSH and CDR2 as LQKENI. CDR3 region: CASSRNIQAGGYTF. For the CDR3, the DNA is TGTGCCAGCTCCCGGAACATTCAGGCGGGCGGCTACACCTTC.

The chain joins TRBV29-1 to TRBJ1-1, with 10 positions matching TRBD1. The CDR3 length is 13 residues. The germline CDR1 and CDR2 sequences are SQVTM and ANQGSEA. The V gene end was trimmed by 5 bases and the J gene end by 6 bases; junction bases not matched to a gene: 6. CDR3 residues: CSVRTGGGPEAFF. In DNA, the CDR3 is TGCAGCGTTCGGACAGGGGGAGGTCCTGAAGCTTTCTTT.

This CDR3 is CASSSGTSSYNEQFF. As DNA, the CDR3 is TGTGCCAGCAGTTCTGGGACTAGCTCCTACAATGAGCAGTTCTTC. The rearrangement links TRBV7-2 to TRBJ2-1, with 8 bases matching TRBD2. Unmatched junction bases numbered 4, after V lost 6 bases and J lost 0 bases. The CDR3 totals 15 residues. The germline V gene encodes CDR1 SGHTA and CDR2 FQGNSA.

The chain is built from TRBV7-9 and TRBJ1-4; 9 bases are a match to TRBD1. The CDR3 is made up of 15 amino acids. The germline gives CDR1 SEHNR, CDR2 FQNEAQ (reference sequence). V trimming: 4 bases; J trimming: 2 bases; junction bases outside the gene matches: 2. As DNA, the CDR3 is TGTGCCAGCAGCTACAGGGGGCAGACTAATGAAAAACTGTTTTTT. Translating gives CASSYRGQTNEKLFF.

This chain connects TRBV19 to TRBJ1-5, with a weak D call TRBD1 (5 bases). V lost 5 bases, J lost 6 bases, and 14 bases lay in between. There are 14 residues in the CDR3. Germline V gives CDR1 LNHDA, CDR2 SQIVND (reference sequence). This CDR3 is CASSAQSGGQPQHF. Written as DNA, the CDR3 is TGTGCCAGTAGTGCCCAATCGGGGGGTCAGCCCCAGCATTTT.

Written as DNA, the CDR3 is TGTGCCAGCTCACCAGCGGCAGGAGGTGGCTACACCTTC. It encodes CASSPAAGGGYTF. The chain uses TRBV18 and TRBJ1-2; unclear D gene. Germline V gene data show CDR1 as KGHSH and CDR2 as LQKENI. Trimming pared 2 bases from V and 7 bases from J, leaving 11 bases between. There are 13 residues in the CDR3.

This chain uses TRBV7-2 with TRBJ2-3; D remains unclear. CDR1 SGHTA and CDR2 FQGNSA come from the germline V gene. Between the trimmed V and J ends, which lost 5 bases and 5 bases, there was a span of 8 bases. The CDR3 spans 12 residues. The CDR3 nucleotides are TGTGCCAGCAGCCAAAGCCTAGATACGCAGTATTTT. The encoded protein is CASSQSLDTQYF.

V is TRBV27 and J is TRBJ1-1; a possible D gene is TRBD1 (5 bases). Germline V gene lookup returns CDR1 MNHEY and CDR2 SMNVEV (reference sequence). This CDR3 is built from 20 residues. The V gene lost 2 bases and the J gene lost 0 bases, with 25 bases spanning the gap. CDR3 amino acids: CASSLGFNGGVMFMNTEAFF. The CDR3 region has the DNA TGTGCCAGCAGTTTAGGATTTAATGGGGGGGTTATGTTTATGAACACTGAAGCTTTCTTT.

This clone appeared once. The chain employs TRBV2 and TRBJ2-7; TRBD1 matches 7 bases. There are 15 residues in the CDR3. In germline, CDR1 is SNHLY, CDR2 FYNNEI. Trimming took 2 bases from V and 1 from J; bases not matched to a gene: 5. The chain's CDR3 is CASSESGTASYEQYF. CDR3 coding DNA: TGTGCCAGCAGTGAATCCGGGACAGCATCCTACGAGCAGTACTTC.

This clone was counted a few times. The chain joins TRBV9 to TRBJ2-3; TRBD1 aligns across 8 bases. This CDR3 is 15 amino acids long. Germline V gene data show CDR1 as SGDLS and CDR2 as YYNGEE. V was clipped by 2 bases and J by 3 bases; unmatched bases: 5. CDR3 region: CASSVSTGVTDTQYF. CDR3 DNA: TGTGCCAGCAGCGTCTCGACAGGGGTTACAGATACGCAGTATTTT.

The chain links TRBV11-3 to TRBJ1-3; D might be TRBD1 (6 bases). This CDR3 region has 14 residues. Trimming shortened V by 0 bases and J by 3 bases, and 6 bases separated the two germline ends. CDR1 is SGHNT and CDR2 is YENEEA in the germline V gene. The DNA for the CDR3 is TGTGCCAGCAGCTTAGAGACAGGTGGAAACACCATATATTTT. It translates to CASSLETGGNTIYF.

The chain has TRBV30 and TRBJ1-5; possible D gene TRBD1, 5 bases. The germline V and J ends were trimmed by 2 bases and 7 bases, with 15 bases remaining between them. The CDR3 contains 14 residues. From germline, CDR1 is GTSNPN and CDR2 SVGIG (reference sequence). CDR3 residues: CAWSPGPPGQPQHF. CDR3 bases: TGTGCCTGGAGTCCCGGCCCGCCAGGGCAGCCCCAGCATTTT.

V usage is TRBV5-4 and J usage is TRBJ2-5; 11 nucleotides line up with TRBD2. The CDR3 has 16 amino acids. Germline values: CDR1 SGHNT, CDR2 YYREEE (reference sequence). V lost 4 bases to trimming and J lost 5 bases; unmatched junction nucleotides: 10. In DNA form, the CDR3 reads TGTGCCAGCAGCCCAGGGGGTAGCGGGGGGGCGGAGACCCAGTACTTC. This codes for CASSPGGSGGAETQYF.

This clone was seen just once. The rearrangement uses TRBV19 and TRBJ2-7, with D perhaps TRBD1 (6 bases). The CDR3 has 15 amino acids. V lost 4 bases and J lost 2, with 15 bases in between. The germline V gene encodes CDR1 LNHDA and CDR2 SQIVND (reference sequence). The CDR3 bases are TGTGCCAGTAGTACTACAGGGAATGGGGCCTACGAGCAGTACTTC. Residues: CASSTTGNGAYEQYF.